The rows below give T cell receptor beta chains drawn from one sample of a study of a mutant IDH1 vaccine in newly diagnosed glioma. The method was immunoSEQ multiplex PCR; TCRdb's version includes in-frame clones alone and lacks a portion of them. The profile shows about 51,000 clones, over 60% of them singletons. The sequencing used PBMCs, collected from a glioma patient treated with radiotherapy, temozolomide or both. The receptors derive from a woman aged 40 to 50 with glioma. The CDR3 runs from the conserved cysteine through the conserved F or W. A D gene is named only where the DNA matches it firmly. Clone size is not always given. Where it is, it says once, few, many or a class for expanded clones.

j_call,clone_size,d_call,v_call,cdr3_aa,cdr3_nt
TRBJ2-3,-,-,TRBV5-5,CASSPQVDTQYF,TGTGCCAGCAGCCCACAGGTAGATACGCAGTATTTT
TRBJ1-5,-,TRBD1,TRBV6-5,CASGTAINQPQHF,TGTGCCAGTGGGACAGCAATTAATCAGCCCCAGCATTTT
TRBJ2-7,-,-,TRBV7-8,CASTTQTYEQYF,TGTGCCAGCACAACCCAGACATACGAGCAGTACTTC
TRBJ1-2,-,TRBD1,TRBV2,CASGTGGFYGYTF,TGTGCCTCCGGGACAGGGGGCTTTTATGGCTACACCTTC
TRBJ2-7,once,TRBD1,TRBV5-6,CASSSRDRAYEQYF,TGTGCCAGCAGCTCCCGGGACAGAGCCTACGAGCAGTACTTC
TRBJ2-1,-,TRBD2,TRBV7-3,CASSPYAGGHNEQFF,TGTGCCAGCAGCCCCTATGCGGGGGGACACAATGAGCAGTTCTTC
TRBJ2-7,-,TRBD1,TRBV2,CASSAGTAYEQYF,TGTGCCAGCAGCGCAGGGACAGCCTACGAGCAGTACTTC
TRBJ1-4,-,TRBD1,TRBV9,CASGDRGEATNEKLFF,TGTGCCAGCGGTGACAGGGGGGAAGCAACTAATGAAAAACTGTTTTTT
TRBJ1-1,-,-,TRBV9,CASSVGGGTGTEAFF,TGTGCCAGCAGCGTAGGCGGGGGAACAGGCACTGAAGCTTTCTTT
TRBJ1-5,few,-,TRBV6-6,CASERKSSNQPQHF,TGTGCCAGTGAAAGGAAGAGTAGCAATCAGCCCCAGCATTTT
TRBJ2-3,-,-,TRBV6-1,CASSDVGKGSDTQYF,TGTGCCAGCAGTGACGTGGGGAAGGGATCAGATACGCAGTATTTT
TRBJ2-1,-,TRBD1,TRBV19,CASSLNRGHEQFF,TGTGCCAGTAGCCTGAACAGGGGGCATGAGCAGTTCTTC
TRBJ1-1,-,-,TRBV10-2,CASSEGGFASTEAFF,TGCGCCAGCAGTGAGGGAGGGTTCGCGTCCACTGAAGCTTTCTTT
TRBJ1-3,-,TRBD1,TRBV6-1,CASSGDRGRSGNTIYF,TGTGCCAGCAGTGGGGACAGGGGCCGCTCTGGAAACACCATATATTTT
TRBJ2-3,-,TRBD2,TRBV27,CASSPGLAGGLQYF,TGTGCCAGCAGTCCCGGACTAGCGGGGGGGCTGCAGTATTTT
TRBJ1-2,-,-,TRBV7-2,CASSLAGGYGYTF,TGTGCCAGCAGCTTAGCGGGCGGATATGGCTACACCTTC
TRBJ2-5,few,TRBD2,TRBV2,CASSGERGGSETQYF,TGTGCCAGCAGTGGGGAGCGGGGGGGTTCAGAGACCCAGTACTTC
TRBJ1-2,few,-,TRBV9,CASSVAAQAYGYTF,TGTGCCAGCAGCGTAGCTGCTCAGGCCTATGGCTACACCTTC
TRBJ1-3,-,-,TRBV25-1,CASSLLRAPSSGNTIYF,TGTGCCAGCAGTCTCCTCAGGGCCCCAAGCTCTGGAAACACCATATATTTT
TRBJ1-6,-,-,TRBV30,CAWSRRAGRHNSPLHF,TGTGCCTGGAGTCGAAGGGCGGGACGGCATAATTCACCCCTCCACTTT
TRBJ2-7,once,-,TRBV19,CASSESYEQYF,TGTGCCAGTAGTGAAAGCTACGAGCAGTACTTC
TRBJ1-1,-,-,TRBV5-4,CASRFGGETHTEAFF,TGTGCCAGCAGGTTCGGAGGGGAAACCCACACTGAAGCTTTCTTT
TRBJ1-1,-,-,TRBV6-5,CASRESQGLNTEAFF,TGTGCCAGCAGGGAATCACAGGGCCTGAACACTGAAGCTTTCTTT
TRBJ2-4,-,TRBD2,TRBV15,CATSRTLRLAGGGSKNIQYF,TGTGCCACCAGCAGAACACTACGACTAGCGGGGGGGGGTTCCAAAAACATTCAGTACTTC
TRBJ2-3,-,-,TRBV29-1,CSVESRKDTQYF,TGCAGCGTTGAGTCTCGGAAAGATACGCAGTATTTT
TRBJ1-1,once,-,TRBV2,CASRATHGGTEAFF,TGTGCCAGCAGAGCGACCCACGGAGGTACTGAAGCTTTCTTT
TRBJ1-3,-,TRBD1,TRBV5-1,CASSLGEQGARNTIYF,TGCGCCAGCAGCCTAGGGGAACAGGGGGCAAGAAACACCATATATTTT
TRBJ2-7,-,-,TRBV5-1,CASAVAGNSYEQYF,TGCGCCAGCGCCGTAGCAGGGAACTCCTACGAGCAGTACTTC
TRBJ1-5,-,-,TRBV5-3,CARSVEDSNQPQHF,TGTGCCAGAAGCGTCGAAGATAGCAATCAGCCCCAGCATTTT
TRBJ1-6,-,-,TRBV27,CASSFSVGTGNSPLHF,TGTGCCAGCAGTTTCTCCGTCGGGACGGGGAATTCACCCCTCCACTTT
TRBJ2-7,-,-,TRBV2,CASSPQVEGEQYF,TGTGCCAGCAGCCCCCAGGTTGAGGGTGAGCAGTACTTC
TRBJ1-3,-,-,TRBV10-2,CASTTDGGNTIYF,TGCGCCAGCACTACGGACGGTGGAAACACCATATATTTT
TRBJ1-2,-,-,TRBV5-1,CASSLREGEGYTF,TGCGCCAGCAGCTTGAGGGAGGGTGAAGGCTACACCTTC
TRBJ1-1,-,-,TRBV7-9,CASSLADPRRTEAFF,TGTGCCAGCAGCTTAGCAGACCCCCGGAGAACTGAAGCTTTCTTT
TRBJ1-2,-,TRBD1,TRBV5-1,CASSLGGGQGYTF,TGCGCCAGCAGCTTGGGAGGGGGCCAGGGCTACACCTTC
TRBJ2-7,-,-,TRBV30,CAWRGTETFGGQYF,TGTGCCTGGAGGGGGACCGAGACATTTGGGGGGCAGTACTTC
TRBJ2-2,-,TRBD2,TRBV9,CASSALAGGPNTGELFF,TGTGCCAGCAGCGCACTAGCGGGGGGCCCGAACACCGGGGAGCTGTTTTTT
TRBJ1-6,-,-,TRBV15,CATSAGRRFSYNSPLHF,TGTGCCACCAGCGCCGGCCGGCGGTTTTCCTATAATTCACCCCTCCACTTT
TRBJ2-7,-,-,TRBV2,CASSTRTEEQYF,TGTGCCAGCAGTACTAGGACAGAAGAGCAGTACTTC
TRBJ2-7,-,TRBD1,TRBV5-1,CASSLDGQASYEQYF,TGCGCCAGCAGCTTGGACGGACAGGCGTCCTACGAGCAGTACTTC
TRBJ2-7,-,-,TRBV7-2,CASSSDRNGEQYF,TGTGCCAGCAGCTCTGACAGGAACGGCGAGCAGTACTTC